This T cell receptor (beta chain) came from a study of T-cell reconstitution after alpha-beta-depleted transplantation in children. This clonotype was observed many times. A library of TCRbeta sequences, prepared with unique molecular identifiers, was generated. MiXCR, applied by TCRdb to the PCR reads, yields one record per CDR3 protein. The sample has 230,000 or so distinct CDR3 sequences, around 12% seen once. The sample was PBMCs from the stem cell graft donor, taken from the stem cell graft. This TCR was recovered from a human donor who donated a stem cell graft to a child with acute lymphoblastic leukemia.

The CDR3 nucleotides read TGTGCCAGCAGTAATTCGGGACAGTCTGGTAGCTCCTACGAGCAGTACTTC. Its protein is CASSNSGQSGSSYEQYF. The chain couples TRBV28 to TRBJ2-7; 7 nucleotides agree with TRBD1. Germline CDR1 reads MDHEN; CDR2 reads SYDVKM. CDR3 size: 17 residues. Trimming removed 5 bases from V and 0 bases from J; junction bases left unmatched: 13.